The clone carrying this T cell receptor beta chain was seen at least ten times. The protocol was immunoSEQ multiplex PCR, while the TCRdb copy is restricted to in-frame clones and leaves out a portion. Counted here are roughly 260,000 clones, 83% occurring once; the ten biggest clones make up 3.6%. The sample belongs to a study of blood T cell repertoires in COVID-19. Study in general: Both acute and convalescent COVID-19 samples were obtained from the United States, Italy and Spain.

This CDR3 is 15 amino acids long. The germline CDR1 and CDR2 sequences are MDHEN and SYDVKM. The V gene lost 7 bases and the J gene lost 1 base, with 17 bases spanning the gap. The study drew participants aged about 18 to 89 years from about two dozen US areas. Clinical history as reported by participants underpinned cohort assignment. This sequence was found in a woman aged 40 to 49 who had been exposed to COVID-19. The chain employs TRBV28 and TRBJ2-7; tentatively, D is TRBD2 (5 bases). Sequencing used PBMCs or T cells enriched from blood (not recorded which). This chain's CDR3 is CASTPIGRGSYEQYF. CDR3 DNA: TGTGCCAGCACCCCTATTGGTAGAGGGTCCTACGAGCAGTACTTC.